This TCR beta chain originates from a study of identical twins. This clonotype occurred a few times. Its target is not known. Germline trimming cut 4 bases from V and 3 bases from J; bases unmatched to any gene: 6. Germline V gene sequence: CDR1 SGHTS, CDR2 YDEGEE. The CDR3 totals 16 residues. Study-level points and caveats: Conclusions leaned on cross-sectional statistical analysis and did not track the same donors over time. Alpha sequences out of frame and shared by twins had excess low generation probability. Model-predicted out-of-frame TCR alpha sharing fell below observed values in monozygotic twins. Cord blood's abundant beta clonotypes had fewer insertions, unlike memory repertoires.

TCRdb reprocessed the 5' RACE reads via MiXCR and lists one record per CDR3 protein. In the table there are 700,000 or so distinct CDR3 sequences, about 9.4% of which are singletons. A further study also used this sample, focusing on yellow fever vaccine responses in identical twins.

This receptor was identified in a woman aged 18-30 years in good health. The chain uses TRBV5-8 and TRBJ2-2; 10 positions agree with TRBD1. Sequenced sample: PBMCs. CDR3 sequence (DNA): TGTGCCAGCAGCCCACGGACAGGGGGGGACACCGGGGAGCTGTTTTTT. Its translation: CASSPRTGGDTGELFF.